One sample yielded the 23 T cell receptor beta chains listed below, sequenced in a study of T cell repertoires in cytomegalovirus infection. TCRdb independently ran MiXCR on the reads; one entry per CDR3 protein. The table records 740,000 or so distinct CDR3 sequences, 35% of them present only once. The source material was PBMCs. Source of these receptors: a human donor in good health (CMV status not recorded). Some clones in this sample may be carry-over from other donors' samples.

This clonotype was recorded many times. V gene TRBV7-2 combines with J gene TRBJ1-5, with no clear D. The CDR3 consists of 12 residues. The germline CDR1 and CDR2 sequences are SGHTA and FQGNSA. The germline V and J ends were trimmed by 4 bases and 9 bases, with 10 bases remaining between them. The CDR3 DNA is TGTGCCAGCAGCTCCGCCCTGGGGCCCCAGCATTTT. It specifies CASSSALGPQHF.

This clonotype was found many times. The chain recombines TRBV7-2 with TRBJ1-1, with 8 nucleotides matching TRBD1. CDR3 length: 15 residues. Germline V lookup: CDR1 SGHTA, CDR2 FQGNSA. With V trimmed by 5 bases and J by 4 bases, 9 bases remained unmatched. The CDR3: CASSPIRTGTTEAFF. The CDR3 DNA sequence: TGTGCCAGCAGCCCGATAAGGACAGGGACCACTGAAGCTTTCTTT.

DNA for the CDR3: TGCGCCAGCAGCCAAGTTCTAGCGGGGGTGTACAATGAGCAGTTCTTC. As protein: CASSQVLAGVYNEQFF. The chain has TRBV4-1 and TRBJ2-1; TRBD2 matches at 10 bases. V was pared by 1 base and J by 4 bases, with 4 bases of the junction left unmatched. Per germline, CDR1 MGHRA and CDR2 YSYEKL. The CDR3 loop spans 16 amino acids.

The chain carries TRBV7-2 and TRBJ2-7; 7 bases map to TRBD1. The CDR3 is 14 residues long. Germline V CDR1 and CDR2: SGHTA, FQGNSA. Unmatched junction bases numbered 7, after V lost 4 bases and J lost 4 bases. Here the CDR3 DNA reads TGTGCCAGCAGCTACCAGACAGGGAGATACGAGCAGTACTTC. It yields the protein CASSYQTGRYEQYF.

The chain links TRBV11-2 to TRBJ2-1, with D possibly being TRBD1 or TRBD2 (5 bases each). The CDR3 has 13 amino acids. Germline lookup yields CDR1 SGHAT and CDR2 FQNNGV. Trimming removed 4 bases at V and 8 bases at J, with 12 bases between. The CDR3 here is CASSSGPADEQFF. CDR3 nucleotide sequence: TGTGCCAGCAGCTCGGGACCTGCCGATGAGCAGTTCTTC.

This clonotype was picked up one time. The V and J genes are TRBV27 and TRBJ2-2; 9 bases are shared with TRBD1. The V segment lost 4 bases and the J segment 7 bases; nucleotides outside the gene matches: 10. This CDR3 comprises 16 residues. The germline V gene has CDR1 MNHEY and CDR2 SMNVEV (reference sequence). The CDR3 region has the DNA TGTGCCAGCAGTTCTCAAACGACAGGGGGTCACGGGGAGCTGTTTTTT. This gives the protein CASSSQTTGGHGELFF.

This chain connects TRBV19 to TRBJ2-5; a weak D match, TRBD1 (6 bases). The CDR3 loop spans 17 amino acids. With 6 bases removed from V and 1 base from J, the gap between germline ends came to 21 bases. Per the germline V gene, CDR1 is LNHDA and CDR2 is SQIVND (reference sequence). DNA for the CDR3: TGTGCCAGTAGAAGAGGAACAGGGTTCGGCGGCCAAGAGACCCAGTACTTC. It is translated as CASRRGTGFGGQETQYF.

This clonotype was counted ten times or more. The junction does not match germline at one end; this may be a read error. The J gene is TRBJ2-3, the V gene TRBV7-3; D is uncertain. The CDR3 runs to 12 residues. The germline gives CDR1 SGHTA, CDR2 FQGTGA. The CDR3 sequence: CASSLMAGPMHF. The CDR3 nucleotides read TGTGCCAGCAGCTTAATGGCTGGACCTATGCATTTT.

This chain uses TRBV5-6 with TRBJ2-3; weak D call: TRBD1 (5 bases). Trimming removed 4 bases at V and 0 bases at J, with 15 bases between. The CDR3 loop spans 16 amino acids. CDR1 is SGHDT, CDR2 YYEEEE, per germline. The CDR3 coding sequence is TGTGCCAGCAGCACCCGACAGTATCGTAGCACAGATACGCAGTATTTT. Its protein product is CASSTRQYRSTDTQYF.

The chain recombines TRBV11-2 with TRBJ2-3; TRBD2 is a possible D gene (6 bases). The germline CDR1 and CDR2 sequences are SGHAT and FQNNGV. CDR3 length: 16 amino acids. V lost 6 bases and J lost 3, with 19 bases in between. This CDR3 reads CASRPFRGLLTDTQYF. The DNA for the CDR3 is TGTGCCAGCAGACCCTTTAGGGGACTCCTGACAGATACGCAGTATTTT.

A few counts support this clonotype. The rearrangement uses TRBV19 and TRBJ2-2; D remains ambiguous. This CDR3 region has 14 residues. V lost 9 bases, J lost 1 base, and 12 bases lay in between. The V gene's germline CDR1 is LNHDA and CDR2 SQIVND (reference sequence). This chain's CDR3 is CASAFSGNTGELFF. DNA of the CDR3: TGTGCCAGCGCCTTCTCGGGGAACACCGGGGAGCTGTTTTTT.

The chain couples TRBV4-2 to TRBJ2-7; 8 bases match TRBD2. The germline V gene has CDR1 LGHNA and CDR2 YNFKEQ. The CDR3 has 15 residues. With 3 bases clipped from V and 2 bases from J, the junction kept 6 bases outside the gene matches. The CDR3 sequence is CASSHTPGLAYEQYF. As DNA, the CDR3 is TGTGCCAGCAGCCATACGCCGGGACTAGCCTACGAGCAGTACTTC.

The rearrangement joins TRBV7-9 to TRBJ2-2; 7 nucleotides match TRBD1. Germline V gene data show CDR1 as SEHNR and CDR2 as FQNEAQ (reference sequence). After removal of 5 bases from V and 0 bases from J, the junction contained 9 bases not matched to a gene. The CDR3 runs to 17 residues. CDR3: CASSPGTALPNTGELFF. Written as DNA, the CDR3 is TGTGCCAGCAGCCCAGGGACAGCGCTTCCGAACACCGGGGAGCTGTTTTTT. The full variable domain, rest sourced from reference TRBV7-9 and TRBJ2-2, is DTGVSQNPRHKITKRGQNVTFRCDPISEHNRLYWYRQTLGQGPEFLTYFQNEAQLEKSRLLSDRFSAERPKGSFSTLEIQRTEQGDSAMYLCASSPGTALPNTGELFFGEGSRLTVL.

The chain has TRBV5-1 and TRBJ2-3; D is uncertain. This CDR3 contains 15 residues. The germline V and J ends were trimmed by 1 base and 0 bases, with 9 bases remaining between them. In germline, CDR1 is SGHRS, CDR2 YFSETQ. CDR3 bases: TGCGCCAGCAGCTTGCGGACCGCTAGCACAGATACGCAGTATTTT. Encoded protein: CASSLRTASTDTQYF.

This clonotype was seen only once. The chain carries TRBV2 and TRBJ1-6, with 7 bases matching TRBD1. The CDR3 is 14 amino acids. Germline lookup yields CDR1 SNHLY and CDR2 FYNNEI. Unmatched junction bases numbered 7, after V lost 5 bases and J lost 9 bases. Here the CDR3 DNA reads TGTGCCAGCAGTACAGCACACAGGGGTTCACCCCTCCACTTT. It specifies CASSTAHRGSPLHF.

This clonotype was recorded a few times. The V and J genes are TRBV19 and TRBJ2-3; possible D gene TRBD2, 6 bases. This CDR3 comprises 15 residues. Germline CDR1 and CDR2: LNHDA and SQIVND (reference sequence). V shed 6 bases and J shed 6 bases, with 19 bases lying between them. DNA of the CDR3: TGTGCCAGTAGCCTCGGCGCGGGACCGATGGATACGCAGTATTTT. This encodes CASSLGAGPMDTQYF. The whole variable domain, remainder taken from reference TRBV19 and TRBJ2-3, is DGGITQSPKYLFRKEGQNVTLSCEQNLNHDAMYWYRQDPGQGLRLIYYSQIVNDFQKGDIAEGYSVSREKKESFPLTVTSAQKNPTAFYLCASSLGAGPMDTQYFGPGTRLTVL.

This clonotype was detected only a few times. One end of the junction varies from germline; a read error may be responsible. This chain links TRBV10-3 with TRBJ2-2; TRBD2 matches at 9 bases. The germline V gene has CDR1 ENHRY and CDR2 SYGVKD. CDR3 length: 13 residues. CDR3 protein: CAITSGNSGELFF. The CDR3 DNA reads TGTGCCATCACTAGCGGGAACTCCGGGGAGCTGTTTTTT.

This clonotype was counted a few times. The chain has TRBV6-6 and TRBJ2-2; TRBD2 agrees at 10 bases. Trimming took 0 bases from V and 4 from J; bases not matched to a gene: 8. This CDR3 has 18 residues. Looked up from germline, CDR1 is MNHNY and CDR2 is SVGAGI (reference sequence). CDR3 DNA: TGTGCCAGCAGTTACTCGAGGGTACGACTAGCGGGCACCGGGGAGCTGTTTTTT. Protein: CASSYSRVRLAGTGELFF.

This chain joins TRBV6-5 and TRBJ2-7, with 8 bases that match TRBD1. Germline V lookup: CDR1 MNHEY, CDR2 SVGAGI. The length of the CDR3 is 14 residues. The junction had 6 bases not matched to a gene; V was cut back by 5 bases and J by 3 bases. The CDR3 is CASSHTTGGYEQYF. CDR3 DNA: TGTGCCAGCAGTCATACTACAGGGGGCTACGAGCAGTACTTC.

V gene TRBV19 combines with J gene TRBJ1-6, with D possibly being TRBD1 (6 bases). Germline values: CDR1 LNHDA, CDR2 SQIVND (reference sequence). The CDR3 length is 17 residues. V gave up 6 bases and J gave up 7 bases, with 22 bases separating them. CDR3: CASSHTGTPTMNSPLHF. CDR3 bases: TGTGCCAGTAGCCATACCGGGACACCGACAATGAATTCACCCCTCCACTTT.

The chain uses TRBV12-3 or TRBV12-4 and TRBJ1-4; no firm D call. Trimming took 3 bases from V and 10 from J, leaving 6 bases between them. This CDR3 region has 11 residues. The CDR3 DNA reads TGTGCCAGCAGTTTGGTAGCAAAACTGTTTTTT. Translation gives CASSLVAKLFF.

The chain joins TRBV4-1 to TRBJ2-7; the D gene could be TRBD1 or TRBD2 (6 bases each). V shed 4 bases and J shed 7 bases, with 20 bases lying between them. CDR3 size: 15 residues. Germline loops: CDR1 MGHRA, CDR2 YSYEKL. This CDR3 reads CASSRSGAETGEQYF. DNA for the CDR3: TGCGCCAGCAGCCGATCGGGGGCAGAGACGGGGGAGCAGTACTTC.

The chain has TRBV19 and TRBJ2-4; D unclear. Looked up from germline, CDR1 is LNHDA and CDR2 is SQIVND (reference sequence). The V gene lost 4 bases and the J gene lost 6 bases, with 7 bases spanning the gap. CDR3 length: 12 amino acids. The CDR3 nucleotides are TGTGCCAGTAGTAGAATACCAAACATTCAGTACTTC. Translation: CASSRIPNIQYF.